One sample yielded the 19 T cell receptor beta chains listed below, sequenced in a study of T cells in Graves' hyperthyroidism and ophthalmopathy. Template material for amplifying TCR beta CDR3 regions consisted of RNA transcripts. HTBI primers were employed in a first-round RT-PCR of the TCR CDR3. TCRdb ran MiXCR on the multiplex PCR reads and lists one entry per CDR3 protein. The data contain about 420,000 distinct CDR3 sequences, roughly 13% of them singletons. Sequenced sample: blood. Source of these receptors: a young woman with Graves' hyperthyroidism.

This clonotype came up many times. The rearrangement links TRBV5-6 to TRBJ2-7; D not certain. CDR3 length: 13 amino acids. With 1 base removed from V and 3 bases from J, the gap between germline ends came to 8 bases. The V gene's germline CDR1 is SGHDT and CDR2 YYEEEE. CDR3 sequence (DNA): TGTGCCAGCAGCTTGACTGAGATCTACGAGCAGTACTTC. This gives the protein CASSLTEIYEQYF.

This clonotype was observed at least ten times. This chain connects TRBV6-1 to TRBJ2-1; 9 bases fit TRBD2. The V gene end was trimmed by 5 bases and the J gene end by 4 bases; junction bases not matched to a gene: 6. Germline loops: CDR1 MNHNS, CDR2 SASEGT. This CDR3 region has 15 residues. As DNA, the CDR3 is TGTGCCAGCAGTTCGCTAGCGGGAAATTACAATGAGCAGTTCTTC. Its protein product is CASSSLAGNYNEQFF.

This clonotype occurred many times. V usage is TRBV7-3 and J usage is TRBJ2-1; perhaps TRBD1 as D (5 bases). Deletions cut 6 bases from V and 0 bases from J, with 12 bases between. This CDR3 region has 15 residues. CDR1 SGHTA and CDR2 FQGTGA come from the germline V gene. This CDR3 reads CASSPDKSSYNEQFF. In nucleotides, the CDR3 is TGTGCCAGCAGTCCGGACAAGAGCTCCTACAATGAGCAGTTCTTC.

Here the CDR3 DNA reads TGTGCCAGCAGACTTCATCAGCCCCAGCATTTT. It codes for CASRLHQPQHF. The gene calls are TRBV6-1 and TRBJ1-5; unclear D gene. This CDR3 has 11 amino acids. The germline gives CDR1 MNHNS, CDR2 SASEGT. Deletions cut 6 bases from V and 5 bases from J, with 5 bases between.

This clonotype appeared a few times. V gene TRBV19 combines with J gene TRBJ2-1; 9 bases line up with TRBD2. The CDR3 consists of 17 residues. V lost 3 bases to trimming and J lost 1 base; unmatched junction nucleotides: 7. Germline V CDR1 and CDR2: LNHDA, SQIVND (reference sequence). CDR3 sequence reads: CASSIGGLAGSYNEQFF. The CDR3 DNA follows: TGTGCCAGTAGTATTGGGGGTCTAGCGGGATCCTACAATGAGCAGTTCTTC.

The chain links TRBV29-1 to TRBJ1-2; TRBD1 aligns across 8 bases. The CDR3 length is 14 residues. Germline V gene data show CDR1 as SQVTM and CDR2 as ANQGSEA. V gave up 7 bases and J gave up 4 bases; unmatched junction bases: 11. The CDR3 nucleotides read TGCAGCGGGATTGTTCAGGGGGCAGGCTATGGCTACACCTTC. This gives the protein CSGIVQGAGYGYTF.

Note on this clonotype: Mismatch with germline at one junction end may stem from a read error. The chain is built from TRBV5-1 and TRBJ1-5; the D gene is possibly TRBD1 (5 bases). Looked up from germline, CDR1 is SGHRS and CDR2 is YFSETQ. The CDR3 extends over 14 amino acids. The CDR3 is CASSLSTGNQPQHF. DNA of the CDR3: TGTGCCAGCAGTCTCTCGACAGGCAATCAGCCCCAGCATTTT.

V and J are TRBV7-2 and TRBJ2-7; 13 bases map to TRBD2. The junction had 5 bases not matched to a gene; V was cut back by 1 base and J by 5 bases. This CDR3 contains 16 residues. Germline V gene sequence: CDR1 SGHTA, CDR2 FQGNSA. The CDR3 sequence: CASSLETSGRAHEQYF. The CDR3, as DNA: TGTGCCAGCAGCTTAGAAACTAGCGGGAGGGCCCACGAGCAGTACTTC.

This clonotype was recorded many times. The V gene is TRBV11-2, the J gene TRBJ2-7; tentatively, D is TRBD1 (6 bases). The CDR3 contains 15 residues. V dropped 0 bases and J dropped 2 bases, with 11 bases sitting between them. CDR1 and CDR2 from the germline V gene are SGHAT and FQNNGV. CDR3 nucleotide sequence: TGTGCCAGCAGCTTAGAAGGCAGGGGTGCCTACGAGCAGTACTTC. The encoded protein is CASSLEGRGAYEQYF.

The V and J genes are TRBV25-1 and TRBJ1-1; D is ambiguous. The length of the CDR3 is 12 residues. V lost 4 bases to trimming and J lost 7 bases, with 10 bases between them. Germline V gene sequence: CDR1 MGHDK, CDR2 SYGVNS. CDR3 sequence (DNA): TGTGCCAGCAGTGGGAACCGGCATGAAGCTTTCTTT. Translating gives CASSGNRHEAFF.

Ten or more counts support this clonotype. The chain couples TRBV7-2 to TRBJ1-5, with TRBD1 identical over 7 bases. J gave up 3 bases and V 4 bases, and 12 bases lay outside the gene matches. CDR1 SGHTA and CDR2 FQGNSA come from the germline V gene. The CDR3 is 17 residues long. As DNA, the CDR3 is TGTGCCAGCAGCTCGAACCTTGCCGGGACAGACAATCAGCCCCAGCATTTT. Protein: CASSSNLAGTDNQPQHF.

This clonotype has a handful of counts. The gene calls are TRBV7-9 and TRBJ2-1; 7 nucleotides match TRBD1. CDR1 and CDR2 from the germline V gene are SEHNR and FQNEAQ (reference sequence). The CDR3 spans 15 residues. V gave up 4 bases and J gave up 4 bases; unmatched junction bases: 7. The DNA for the CDR3 is TGTGCCAGCAGCTCACCGGGACAGCATTACAATGAGCAGTTCTTC. It specifies CASSSPGQHYNEQFF.

This chain connects TRBV24-1 to TRBJ2-3; the match to TRBD2 covers 13 bases. V was pared by 4 bases and J by 9 bases, with 15 bases of the junction left unmatched. The CDR3 runs to 18 residues. Germline V gene data show CDR1 as KGHDR and CDR2 as SFDVKD. CDR3 region: CATSDSTGLAGVVGTQYF. CDR3 sequence (DNA): TGTGCCACCAGTGACTCGACCGGACTAGCGGGAGTGGTGGGGACGCAGTATTTT.

This clonotype showed up many times. This rearrangement joins TRBV5-1 to TRBJ2-7; D may be TRBD1 (6 bases). CDR1 SGHRS and CDR2 YFSETQ come from the germline V gene. V was cut by 0 bases and J by 3 bases, with 13 bases left in between. There are 15 residues in the CDR3. This CDR3 is CASSLEGLTGYEQYF. CDR3 DNA sequence: TGCGCCAGCAGCTTGGAGGGCCTGACAGGCTACGAGCAGTACTTC. Full variable domain (rest looked up from reference TRBV5-1 and TRBJ2-7): KAGVTQTPRYLIKTRGQQVTLSCSPISGHRSVSWYQQTPGQGLQFLFEYFSETQRNKGNFPGRFSGRQFSNSRSEMNVSTLELGDSALYLCASSLEGLTGYEQYFGPGTRLTVT.

About this clonotype itself: This likely comes from a read error, as the CDR3 has no conserved phenylalanine or tryptophan at its end. The V gene is TRBV29-1, the J gene TRBJ2-3; D tentatively reads TRBD1 or TRBD2 (5 bases each). This CDR3 is 13 amino acids long. Trimming took off 6 bases at V and 4 bases at J, with 14 bases between the two ends. Germline V gene data show CDR1 as SQVTM and CDR2 as ANQGSEA. The DNA for the CDR3 is TGCAGCGTCGGGACGCGACACTCAGATACGCAGTATCTT. It translates to CSVGTRHSDTQYL.

This rearrangement joins TRBV6-5 to TRBJ2-1; 11 bases match TRBD2. The CDR3 is 15 amino acids. The V gene's germline CDR1 is MNHEY and CDR2 SVGAGI. The ends lost 0 bases at V and 14 bases at J; junction bases unmatched: 9. CDR3 sequence: CASSYSRGSGRVEFF. In nucleotides, the CDR3 is TGTGCCAGCAGTTACTCCAGAGGTAGCGGGAGGGTTGAGTTCTTC.

This sequence joins TRBV6-1 and TRBJ2-5; 7 nucleotides match TRBD2. V lost 8 bases, J lost 3 bases, and 12 bases stayed unmatched. This CDR3 spans 15 amino acids. From germline, CDR1 is MNHNS and CDR2 SASEGT. CDR3 residues: CASSEGGGTKETQYF. The CDR3 region has the DNA TGTGCCAGCTCGGAAGGAGGCGGGACTAAAGAGACCCAGTACTTC.

The sample holds many counts of this clonotype. V usage is TRBV7-3 and J usage is TRBJ2-1; the match to TRBD2 covers 10 bases. J was trimmed by 7 bases and V by 1 base; bases with no gene match: 7. CDR3 size: 16 residues. Per the germline V gene, CDR1 is SGHTA and CDR2 is FQGTGA. The CDR3 spells CASSLIKREGGNEQFF. The CDR3 bases are TGTGCCAGCAGCTTAATCAAGCGGGAGGGCGGAAATGAGCAGTTCTTC.

This chain uses TRBV7-2 with TRBJ2-7; possibly TRBD1 for D (6 bases). The CDR3 totals 14 residues. Trimming took 5 bases from V and 5 from J, leaving 16 bases between them. The germline V gene has CDR1 SGHTA and CDR2 FQGNSA. The CDR3: CASSPLNQGHEQYF. CDR3 DNA: TGTGCCAGCAGCCCTCTTAACCAGGGGCACGAGCAGTACTTC.